A single sample is the source of the 10 T cell receptor beta chains below, sequenced in a study of cytomegalovirus exposure and HLA in healthy donors. PCR was performed using 60 Vbeta and 13 Jbeta primers. Assay used: immunoSEQ multiplex PCR; TCRdb lists only in-frame clones, some missing. Among 65,000 to 85,000 clones listed, 86% were seen once. Sequencing used PBMCs. These receptors all stem from a woman aged 30 to 39 in good health and CMV-seronegative.

V and J are TRBV19 and TRBJ2-7; D not certain. This CDR3 is built from 17 residues. The V gene's germline CDR1 is LNHDA and CDR2 SQIVND (reference sequence). With 5 bases removed from V and 5 bases from J, the gap between germline ends came to 25 bases. The CDR3, as DNA: TGTGCCAGTAGTCCCCATTATAAGCGACCCAGTCAGAACGAGCAGTACTTC. Translated, it gives CASSPHYKRPSQNEQYF.

The chain uses TRBV13 and TRBJ2-2; TRBD2 aligns across 15 bases. V was clipped by 4 bases and J by 6 bases; unmatched bases: 9. The germline V gene encodes CDR1 PRHDT and CDR2 FYEKMQ (reference sequence). This CDR3 has 18 amino acids. CDR3 coding DNA: TGTGCCAGCAGCTCCCGGACTAGCGGGAGGGCGGGGGCCGGGGAGCTGTTTTTT. Protein: CASSSRTSGRAGAGELFF.

This chain connects TRBV6-4 to TRBJ1-5; D gene unclear. Trimming left V 8 bases short and J 0 bases short, with 5 bases between. The CDR3 has 12 amino acids. Germline lookup yields CDR1 MRHNA and CDR2 SNTAGT. CDR3 DNA sequence: TGTGCCAGCCTCTATAGCAATCAGCCCCAGCATTTT. Translating gives CASLYSNQPQHF.

The chain recombines TRBV11-2 with TRBJ1-5; D possibly corresponds to TRBD1 (5 bases). Trimming left V 5 bases short and J 4 bases short, with 9 bases between. There are 13 residues in the CDR3. Germline V lookup: CDR1 SGHAT, CDR2 FQNNGV. DNA for the CDR3: TGTGCCAGCAGCCCTACAGGTAATCAGCCCCAGCATTTT. It specifies CASSPTGNQPQHF.

The chain employs TRBV2 and TRBJ2-7, with TRBD2 identical over 8 bases. Germline-derived CDR1 and CDR2 are SNHLY and FYNNEI. CDR3 length: 14 residues. J lost 5 bases, V lost 5 bases, and 8 bases had no gene match. CDR3 region: CASSLVSGINEQYF. DNA for the CDR3: TGTGCCAGCAGTTTGGTTAGCGGGATCAACGAGCAGTACTTC.

This clone is a singleton in its sample. The chain carries TRBV20-1 and TRBJ2-1; D might be TRBD2 (5 bases). The CDR3 loop spans 10 amino acids. CDR1 and CDR2 (germline): DFQATT, SNEGSKA (reference sequence). The CDR3 here is CRPSGNEQFF. The CDR3 bases are TGCAGGCCAAGCGGCAATGAGCAGTTCTTC.

The chain carries TRBV7-8 and TRBJ1-6; the D gene is possibly TRBD1 (6 bases). Trimming shortened V by 5 bases and J by 7 bases, and 12 bases separated the two germline ends. The CDR3 contains 14 residues. Germline CDR1 reads SGHVS; CDR2 reads FQNEAQ. The CDR3 sequence: CASSERQANSPLHF. The CDR3 coding sequence is TGTGCCAGCAGCGAGCGACAGGCCAATTCACCCCTCCACTTT.

The chain recombines TRBV28 with TRBJ2-3; 10 bases line up with TRBD1. Trimming removed 5 bases from V and 1 base from J; junction bases left unmatched: 9. The germline gives CDR1 MDHEN, CDR2 SYDVKM. The CDR3 consists of 17 residues. CDR3 residues: CASSPPGGTGGTDTQYF. CDR3 nucleotide sequence: TGTGCCAGCAGTCCGCCGGGAGGGACAGGGGGCACAGATACGCAGTATTTT.

Only one count was recorded for this clone. This chain joins TRBV18 and TRBJ2-5, with TRBD1 matching over 8 bases. Trimming at V came to 5 bases and at J to 4 bases, leaving 9 bases not matched to a gene. CDR1 and CDR2 (germline): KGHSH, LQKENI. The length of the CDR3 is 15 residues. CDR3 protein: CASSTMTGVTETQYF. CDR3 bases: TGTGCCAGCTCAACGATGACAGGGGTAACAGAGACCCAGTACTTC.

This chain connects TRBV5-1 to TRBJ2-5; 11 nucleotides align to TRBD2. The ends lost 4 bases at V and 5 bases at J; junction bases unmatched: 10. The CDR3 spans 16 residues. CDR1 is SGHRS and CDR2 is YFSETQ in the germline V gene. The CDR3 sequence is CASSMTSGTGRETQYF. The CDR3 bases are TGCGCCAGCAGCATGACTAGCGGGACAGGCCGGGAGACCCAGTACTTC.